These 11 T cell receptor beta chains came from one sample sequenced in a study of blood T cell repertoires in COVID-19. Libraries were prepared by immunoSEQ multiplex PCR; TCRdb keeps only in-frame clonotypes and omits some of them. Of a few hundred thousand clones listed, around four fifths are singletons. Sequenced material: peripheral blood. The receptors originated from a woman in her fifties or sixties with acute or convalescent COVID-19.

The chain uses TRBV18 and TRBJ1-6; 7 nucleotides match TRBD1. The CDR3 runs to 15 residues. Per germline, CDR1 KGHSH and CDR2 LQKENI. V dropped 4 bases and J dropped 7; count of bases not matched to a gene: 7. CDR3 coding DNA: TGTGCCAGCTCACTCATTCAACAGGGGAATTCACCCCTCCACTTT. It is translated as CASSLIQQGNSPLHF.

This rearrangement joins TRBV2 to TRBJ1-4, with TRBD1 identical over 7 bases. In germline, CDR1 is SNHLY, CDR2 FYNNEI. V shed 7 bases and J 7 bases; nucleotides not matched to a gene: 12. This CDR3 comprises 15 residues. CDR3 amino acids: CASTQGSGGREKLFF. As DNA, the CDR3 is TGTGCCAGCACCCAGGGATCAGGGGGTCGTGAAAAACTGTTTTTT.

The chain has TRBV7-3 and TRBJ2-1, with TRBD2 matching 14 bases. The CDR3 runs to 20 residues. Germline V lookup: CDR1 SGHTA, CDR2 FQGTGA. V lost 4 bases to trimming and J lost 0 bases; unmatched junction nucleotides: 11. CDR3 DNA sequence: TGTGCCAGCAGCTCTAGGAGTGGACTAGCGGGAGGTTACTCCTACAATGAGCAGTTCTTC. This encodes CASSSRSGLAGGYSYNEQFF.

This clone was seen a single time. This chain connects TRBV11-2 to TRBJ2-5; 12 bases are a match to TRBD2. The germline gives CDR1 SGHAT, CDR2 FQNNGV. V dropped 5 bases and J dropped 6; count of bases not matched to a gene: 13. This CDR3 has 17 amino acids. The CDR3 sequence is CASSPPSGGALEKTQYF. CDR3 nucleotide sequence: TGTGCCAGCAGCCCCCCTAGCGGGGGGGCCCTGGAGAAGACCCAGTACTTC.

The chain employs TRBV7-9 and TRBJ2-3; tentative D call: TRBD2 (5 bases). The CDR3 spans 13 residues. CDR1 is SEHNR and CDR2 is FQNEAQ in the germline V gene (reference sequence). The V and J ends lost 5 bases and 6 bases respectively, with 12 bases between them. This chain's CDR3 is CASSDGNVDTQYF. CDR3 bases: TGTGCCAGCAGCGACGGGAACGTGGATACGCAGTATTTT.

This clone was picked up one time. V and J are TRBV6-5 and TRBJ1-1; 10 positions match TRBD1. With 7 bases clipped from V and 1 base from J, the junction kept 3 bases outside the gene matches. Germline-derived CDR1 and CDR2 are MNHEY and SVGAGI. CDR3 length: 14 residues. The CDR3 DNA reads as TGTGCCAGCACGGGGACAGGGGCGAACACTGAAGCTTTCTTT. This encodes CASTGTGANTEAFF.

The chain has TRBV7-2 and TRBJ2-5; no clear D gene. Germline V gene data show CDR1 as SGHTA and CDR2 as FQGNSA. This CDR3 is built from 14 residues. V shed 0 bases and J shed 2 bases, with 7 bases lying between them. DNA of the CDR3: TGTGCCAGCAGCTTAGCTAGAGCACAAGAGACCCAGTACTTC. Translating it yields CASSLARAQETQYF.

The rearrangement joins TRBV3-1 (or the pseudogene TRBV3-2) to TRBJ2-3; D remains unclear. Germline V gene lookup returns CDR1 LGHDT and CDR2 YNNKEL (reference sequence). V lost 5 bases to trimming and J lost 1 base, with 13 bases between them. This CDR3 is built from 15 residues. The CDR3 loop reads CASSKAGSGTDTQYF. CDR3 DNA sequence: TGTGCCAGCAGCAAAGCCGGCAGCGGCACAGATACGCAGTATTTT.

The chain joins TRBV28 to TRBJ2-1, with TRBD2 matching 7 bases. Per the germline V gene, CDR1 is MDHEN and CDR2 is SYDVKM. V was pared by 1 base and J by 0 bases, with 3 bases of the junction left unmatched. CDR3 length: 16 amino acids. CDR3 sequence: CASSLSASGSYNEQFF. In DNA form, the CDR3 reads TGTGCCAGCAGTTTATCGGCTAGCGGCTCCTACAATGAGCAGTTCTTC.

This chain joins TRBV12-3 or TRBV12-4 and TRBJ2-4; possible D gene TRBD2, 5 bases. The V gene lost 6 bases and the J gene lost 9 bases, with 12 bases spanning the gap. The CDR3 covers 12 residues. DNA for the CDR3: TGTGCCAGCAGCCCCGGAGGAAGCATTCAGTACTTC. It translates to CASSPGGSIQYF.

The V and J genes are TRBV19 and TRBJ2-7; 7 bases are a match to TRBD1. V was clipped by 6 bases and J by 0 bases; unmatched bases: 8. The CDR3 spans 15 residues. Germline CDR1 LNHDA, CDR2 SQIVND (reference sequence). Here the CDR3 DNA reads TGTGCCAGTAGAAAAGGGACAGCTAGCTCCTACGAGCAGTACTTC. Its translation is CASRKGTASSYEQYF.